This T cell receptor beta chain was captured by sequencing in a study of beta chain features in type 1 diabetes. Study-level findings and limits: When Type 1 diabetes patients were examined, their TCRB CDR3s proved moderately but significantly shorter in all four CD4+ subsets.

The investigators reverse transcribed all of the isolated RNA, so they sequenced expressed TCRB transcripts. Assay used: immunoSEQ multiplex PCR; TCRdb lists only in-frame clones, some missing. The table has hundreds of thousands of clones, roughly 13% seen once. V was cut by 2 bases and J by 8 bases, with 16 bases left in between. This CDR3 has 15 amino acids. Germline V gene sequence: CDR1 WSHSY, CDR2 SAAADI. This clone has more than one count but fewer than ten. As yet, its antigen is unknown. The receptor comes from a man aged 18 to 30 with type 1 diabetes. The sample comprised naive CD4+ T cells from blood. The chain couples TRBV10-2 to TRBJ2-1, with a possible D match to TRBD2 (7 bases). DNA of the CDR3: TGCGCCAGCAGTGAGCCAGGGGAGGGACGGGATGAGCAGTTCTTC. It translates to CASSEPGEGRDEQFF.